One and the same sample provided the 30 T cell receptor beta chains below, sequenced in a study of cytomegalovirus exposure and HLA in healthy donors. Primers: 60 Vbeta forward and 13 Jbeta reverse. The repertoire was sequenced with immunoSEQ multiplex PCR; TCRdb's copy has only in-frame clones and lacks some. The repertoire includes around 140,000 clones, about 76% of them detected once, and 1.2% to 1.5% sits in the top ten. The specimen was PBMCs. These receptors were taken from a woman in her thirties or forties in good health and CMV-seronegative.

The genes are TRBV19 and TRBJ1-1; 7 bases map to TRBD1. From germline, CDR1 is LNHDA and CDR2 SQIVND (reference sequence). V was clipped by 3 bases and J by 1 base; unmatched bases: 2. The length of the CDR3 is 14 residues. CDR3 nucleotide sequence: TGTGCCAGTAGTATCGGGACAGAGAACACTGAAGCTTTCTTT. It encodes CASSIGTENTEAFF.

The chain couples TRBV4-1 to TRBJ1-1; unclear D gene. CDR3 length equals 15 residues. Trimming shortened V by 3 bases and J by 2 bases, and 13 bases separated the two germline ends. CDR1 and CDR2 (germline): MGHRA, YSYEKL. For the CDR3, the DNA is TGCGCCAGCAGCCATGCACGGGAAAGTAACACTGAAGCTTTCTTT. Amino acid sequence: CASSHARESNTEAFF.

The chain recombines TRBV7-2 with TRBJ1-1, with D hard to call. The length of the CDR3 is 14 residues. Germline V gene sequence: CDR1 SGHTA, CDR2 FQGNSA. With 7 bases removed from V and 5 bases from J, the gap between germline ends came to 17 bases. Written as DNA, the CDR3 is TGTGCCAGCACGGACCAAACCAGGAGGACTGAAGCTTTCTTT. As protein: CASTDQTRRTEAFF.

The chain links TRBV19 to TRBJ2-1; TRBD1 aligns across 10 bases. The germline V gene encodes CDR1 LNHDA and CDR2 SQIVND (reference sequence). The CDR3 has 15 amino acids. V shed 3 bases and J 2 bases; nucleotides not matched to a gene: 1. The CDR3 sequence: CASSMGTGAYNEQFF. CDR3 sequence (DNA): TGTGCCAGTAGTATGGGGACAGGGGCCTACAATGAGCAGTTCTTC.

The gene calls are TRBV27 and TRBJ2-7; tentative D call: TRBD1 (5 bases). Germline V gene sequence: CDR1 MNHEY, CDR2 SMNVEV (reference sequence). The V end was cut by 6 bases, the J end by 3 bases, with 15 bases between. The CDR3 runs 14 residues. The CDR3 nucleotides are TGTGCCAGCAGAGGGGCATCGGATAGCTACGAGCAGTACTTC. Translating it yields CASRGASDSYEQYF.

This clone was observed a handful of times. V is TRBV18 and J is TRBJ1-1, with D perhaps matching TRBD1 (6 bases). Germline values: CDR1 KGHSH, CDR2 LQKENI. Trimming shortened V by 3 bases and J by 7 bases, and 9 bases separated the two germline ends. CDR3 length equals 12 residues. CDR3 DNA: TGTGCCAGCTCACCTATACAGGGTGAAGCTTTCTTT. Its protein is CASSPIQGEAFF.

V gene TRBV5-6 combines with J gene TRBJ2-5, with TRBD1 identical over 10 bases. Germline V gene sequence: CDR1 SGHDT, CDR2 YYEEEE. The CDR3 loop spans 14 amino acids. The V gene end was trimmed by 4 bases and the J gene end by 5 bases; junction bases not matched to a gene: 5. CDR3 sequence: CASSPRDRGETQYF. CDR3 in DNA: TGTGCCAGCAGCCCCCGGGACAGGGGCGAGACCCAGTACTTC.

V and J are TRBV10-1 and TRBJ1-1; no definite D call. From germline, CDR1 is WNHNN and CDR2 SYGVQD (reference sequence). V was cut by 10 bases and J by 3 bases, with 15 bases left in between. There are 13 residues in the CDR3. The CDR3 sequence is CATRPMMDTEAFF. The CDR3 nucleotides read TGCGCCACCCGTCCTATGATGGACACTGAAGCTTTCTTT.

The genes are TRBV2 and TRBJ1-5; the D gene is possibly TRBD1 (5 bases). Germline values: CDR1 SNHLY, CDR2 FYNNEI. V was pared by 2 bases and J by 7 bases, with 18 bases between. The CDR3 runs 16 residues. For the CDR3, the DNA is TGTGCCAGCAGTGAATGGGGCAGAGATTCTAGGCAGCCCCAGCATTTT. This codes for CASSEWGRDSRQPQHF.

The rearrangement links TRBV4-1 to TRBJ2-3; tentative D call: TRBD2 (5 bases). CDR1 and CDR2 (germline): MGHRA, YSYEKL. V lost 0 bases and J 6 bases, leaving 16 bases between the germline ends. This CDR3 is 16 amino acids long. The CDR3 DNA is TGCGCCAGCAGCCAAGATCGGGGTCTCGGTGGGGATACGCAGTATTTT. This encodes CASSQDRGLGGDTQYF.

The CDR3 spells CASSLQPFGGGTGELFF. CDR3 coding DNA: TGCGCCAGCAGCTTGCAACCCTTCGGTGGAGGTACCGGGGAGCTGTTTTTT. The chain combines TRBV5-1 with TRBJ2-2; D possibly corresponds to TRBD2 (5 bases). V lost 1 base and J lost 5, with 18 bases in between. CDR1 and CDR2 (germline): SGHRS, YFSETQ. The CDR3 consists of 17 residues.

Only one count was recorded for this clone. V gene TRBV7-2 combines with J gene TRBJ2-2; no reliable D call. The CDR3 covers 14 residues. CDR1 SGHTA and CDR2 FQGNSA come from the germline V gene. Trimming shortened V by 0 bases and J by 5 bases, and 7 bases separated the two germline ends. CDR3 coding DNA: TGTGCCAGCAGCTTAGCTTCCCTAACCGGGGAGCTGTTTTTT. Translation: CASSLASLTGELFF.

The chain carries TRBV7-3 and TRBJ1-2; D remains unclear. Deletions cut 2 bases from V and 3 bases from J, with 19 bases between. CDR1 is SGHTA and CDR2 is FQGTGA in the germline V gene. CDR3 length: 17 amino acids. CDR3 nucleotide sequence: TGTGCCAGCAGCTTATTGGGTCTACCCCACGAGGACTATGGCTACACCTTC. Its translation is CASSLLGLPHEDYGYTF.

The rearrangement links TRBV6-1 to TRBJ1-6; the D is unclear. The CDR3 extends over 15 amino acids. V lost 5 bases, J lost 5 bases, and 13 bases lay in between. Germline-derived CDR1 and CDR2 are MNHNS and SASEGT. CDR3 sequence: CASSLTAADNSPLHF. CDR3 nucleotide sequence: TGTGCCAGCAGTTTGACTGCAGCGGATAATTCACCCCTCCACTTT.

The chain is built from TRBV19 and TRBJ1-5, with 9 bases aligning to TRBD1. There are 15 residues in the CDR3. CDR1 is LNHDA and CDR2 is SQIVND in the germline V gene (reference sequence). V gave up 6 bases and J gave up 1 base; unmatched junction bases: 4. The CDR3 sequence: CASSGQGTSNQPQHF. CDR3 nucleotides: TGTGCCAGTAGCGGACAGGGGACGAGCAATCAGCCCCAGCATTTT.

The chain employs TRBV7-8 and TRBJ2-1; perhaps TRBD1 as D (6 bases). CDR3 length: 18 residues. Per the germline V gene, CDR1 is SGHVS and CDR2 is FQNEAQ. Trimming shortened V by 5 bases and J by 2 bases, and 22 bases separated the two germline ends. For the CDR3, the DNA is TGTGCCAGCAGCCCGTCTCAACGCCCTCCAGGGGCCTACAATGAGCAGTTCTTC. Protein: CASSPSQRPPGAYNEQFF. Full variable domain (missing parts from reference TRBV7-8 and TRBJ2-1): GAGVSQSPRYKVAKRGQDVALRCDPISGHVSLFWYQQALGQGPEFLTYFQNEAQLDKSGLPSDRFFAERPEGSVSTLKIQRTQQEDSAVYLCASSPSQRPPGAYNEQFFGPGTRLTVL.

In this sample, this clone turned up a few times. The rearrangement links TRBV5-4 to TRBJ2-3; 9 bases fit TRBD2. Germline V gives CDR1 SGHNT, CDR2 YYREEE (reference sequence). V was clipped by 4 bases and J by 2 bases; unmatched bases: 14. The CDR3 totals 18 residues. As DNA, the CDR3 is TGTGCCAGCAGCCCGGCAAACTTGGGCGGGGGGGACACAGATACGCAGTATTTT. It encodes CASSPANLGGGDTDTQYF. Based on the CDR3 plus reference TRBV5-4 and TRBJ2-3, the full variable domain is ETGVTQSPTHLIKTRGQQVTLRCSSQSGHNTVSWYQQALGQGPQFIFQYYREEENGRGNFPPRFSGLQFPNYSSELNVNALELDDSALYLCASSPANLGGGDTDTQYFGPGTRLTVL.

CDR3 amino acids: CATKTGNYGYTF. The CDR3 coding sequence is TGTGCCACCAAAACAGGAAACTATGGCTACACCTTC. The chain employs TRBV19 and TRBJ1-2; the D gene is possibly TRBD1 (5 bases). Trimming left V 10 bases short and J 2 bases short, with 11 bases between. Germline V gives CDR1 LNHDA, CDR2 SQIVND (reference sequence). There are 12 residues in the CDR3.

V usage is TRBV5-6 and J usage is TRBJ1-1; D is unresolved. Trimming pared 0 bases from V and 10 bases from J, leaving 19 bases between. The CDR3 extends over 15 amino acids. CDR1 is SGHDT and CDR2 is YYEEEE in the germline V gene. The CDR3 is CASSLEAASPCGAFF. The CDR3 nucleotides are TGTGCCAGCAGCTTGGAGGCAGCTTCACCCTGCGGAGCTTTCTTT.

This chain uses TRBV6-5 with TRBJ2-5, with 7 nucleotides matching TRBD1. The J call is uncertain, as TRBJ2-7 better fits the DNA end. This CDR3 is built from 15 residues. The germline CDR1 and CDR2 sequences are MNHEY and SVGAGI. The CDR3 loop reads CASRPVRQGPYEQYF. The CDR3 DNA is TGTGCCAGCCGACCCGTTAGACAGGGCCCCTACGAGCAGTACTTC.

The chain uses TRBV5-6 and TRBJ1-6; 9 nucleotides agree with TRBD1. Germline V gene data show CDR1 as SGHDT and CDR2 as YYEEEE. The CDR3 totals 18 residues. With 4 bases clipped from V and 6 bases from J, the junction kept 14 bases outside the gene matches. The CDR3 nucleotides are TGTGCCAGCAGCACGACCGGGACAGGGATAGGTCTTAATTCACCCCTCCACTTT. This translates into CASSTTGTGIGLNSPLHF.

The chain couples TRBV7-8 to TRBJ1-2, with 8 positions matching TRBD1. Unmatched junction bases numbered 7, after V lost 3 bases and J lost 4 bases. Germline CDR1 reads SGHVS; CDR2 reads FQNEAQ. This CDR3 comprises 15 residues. CDR3 protein: CASSFVGQGTYGYTF. The CDR3 bases are TGTGCCAGCAGCTTCGTTGGACAGGGTACCTATGGCTACACCTTC.

The chain joins TRBV5-4 to TRBJ2-7; 8 nucleotides agree with TRBD2. Germline V gene sequence: CDR1 SGHNT, CDR2 YYREEE (reference sequence). V dropped 3 bases and J dropped 6; count of bases not matched to a gene: 8. The CDR3 is 14 amino acids. CDR3 bases: TGTGCCAGCAGCTCGGGGACTAGGTTGTCCGAGCAGTACTTC. It yields the protein CASSSGTRLSEQYF. Together with reference TRBV5-4 and TRBJ2-7, the CDR3 gives the full variable domain: ETGVTQSPTHLIKTRGQQVTLRCSSQSGHNTVSWYQQALGQGPQFIFQYYREEENGRGNFPPRFSGLQFPNYSSELNVNALELDDSALYLCASSSGTRLSEQYFGPGTRLTVT.

The CDR3 here is CASRGTGAYEQYF. The CDR3 DNA reads TGTGCCAGCAGGGGGACAGGGGCCTACGAGCAGTACTTC. The chain couples TRBV6-1 to TRBJ2-7; 10 positions match TRBD1. CDR3 size: 13 residues. Germline values: CDR1 MNHNS, CDR2 SASEGT. After removal of 6 bases from V and 2 bases from J, the junction contained 1 base not matched to a gene.

This sequence joins TRBV7-9 and TRBJ1-4, with D possibly being TRBD1 (6 bases). Per the germline V gene, CDR1 is SEHNR and CDR2 is FQNEAQ (reference sequence). This CDR3 has 15 amino acids. The V and J ends lost 5 bases and 4 bases respectively, with 14 bases between them. CDR3 loop: CASSPQGQLNEKLFF. CDR3 DNA: TGTGCCAGCAGCCCACAAGGACAGCTTAATGAAAAACTGTTTTTT.

In nucleotides, the CDR3 is TGTGCCATCAAGGATGAGGGCTCCTCTGGGGCCAACGTCCTGACTTTC. This codes for CAIKDEGSSGANVLTF. The V gene is TRBV10-3, the J gene TRBJ2-6; the D gene is possibly TRBD2 (5 bases). CDR1 and CDR2 (germline): ENHRY, SYGVKD. This CDR3 has 16 amino acids. V lost 7 bases and J 0 bases, leaving 13 bases between the germline ends.

The chain has TRBV29-1 and TRBJ2-2; 11 nucleotides align to TRBD2. The V segment lost 6 bases and the J segment 2 bases; nucleotides outside the gene matches: 5. This CDR3 has 15 amino acids. Germline V lookup: CDR1 SQVTM, CDR2 ANQGSEA. The CDR3 region is CSVDLAGGNTGELFF. CDR3 bases: TGCAGCGTGGACCTAGCGGGGGGTAACACCGGGGAGCTGTTTTTT.

This clone was seen once. The chain joins TRBV30 to TRBJ1-2; 8 nucleotides agree with TRBD1. The germline V gene has CDR1 GTSNPN and CDR2 SVGIG (reference sequence). This CDR3 contains 14 residues. The V and J ends lost 1 base and 8 bases, in that order; junction bases with no gene match: 9. CDR3 bases: TGTGCCTGGAGTGCGGACAGGGAGGCAGGCGGCTACACCTTC. The encoded protein is CAWSADREAGGYTF.

The gene calls are TRBV27 and TRBJ1-4; 9 nucleotides align to TRBD1. The germline V gene encodes CDR1 MNHEY and CDR2 SMNVEV (reference sequence). The V and J ends lost 5 bases and 7 bases, in that order; junction bases with no gene match: 8. The CDR3 length is 15 residues. This CDR3 reads CASSHRTGATEKLFF. DNA for the CDR3: TGTGCCAGCAGTCACCGGACAGGGGCGACTGAAAAACTGTTTTTT.

The rearrangement links TRBV10-1 to TRBJ1-2, with TRBD1 matching over 7 bases. The CDR3 totals 17 residues. Losses at the gene ends were 0 bases for V and 8 bases for J; bases not matched to a gene: 15. Germline V gene lookup returns CDR1 WNHNN and CDR2 SYGVQD (reference sequence). This CDR3 reads CASSESITGEDTGGYTF. The DNA for the CDR3 is TGCGCCAGCAGTGAGTCGATCACAGGGGAAGATACTGGGGGCTACACCTTC.